The present TCR beta chain was sequenced within a study of blood T cell repertoires in COVID-19. As for the study in general: The United States, Italy and Spain were the sources of the acute and convalescent COVID-19 samples.

Authors' analysis steps: By means of reference gene primer amplification, nucleated cell counts were estimated. Here immunoSEQ multiplex PCR was the method, and the copy in TCRdb shows in-frame clones only, minus some. V and J calls and clone size follow that table, whereas D and trimming were derived from the DNA. The table lists 140,000 to 150,000 clones, 84% of them singletons. The germline V gene has CDR1 SGHTS and CDR2 YDEGEE. V lost 3 bases and J lost 4; bases outside the gene matches: 9. The CDR3 consists of 17 residues. This TCR was sampled from a human donor in a cohort sampled during active COVID-19. The sequenced material came from peripheral blood. The chain employs TRBV5-8 and TRBJ2-2, with TRBD1 identical over 10 bases. Here the CDR3 reads CASSSRDRGFSTGELFF. The DNA for the CDR3 is TGTGCCAGCAGCTCCCGGGACAGGGGATTTAGCACCGGGGAGCTGTTTTTT.